Described below is a single TCR beta chain sequence and its context. Its specificity is unknown. Per the germline V gene, CDR1 is SGHNT and CDR2 is YYREEE (reference sequence). Trimming at V came to 5 bases and at J to 2 bases, leaving 9 bases not matched to a gene. This CDR3 contains 15 residues. These data originate in a study of graft-versus-host responses after intestinal transplantation. Looking at the study overall: Each recipient received anti-thymocyte globulin induction, then tacrolimus and steroids for three to four years. Study observations and caveats: Clonal ratios of graft-versus-host to host-versus-graft in allografts were high for patients exhibiting graft-donor T cell macrochimerism.

Assay used: immunoSEQ multiplex PCR; TCRdb lists only in-frame clones, some missing. The table has about 120,000 clones, 95% seen once. The chain employs TRBV5-4 and TRBJ2-7; 8 bases match TRBD1. The sequences come from unstimulated CD8+ T cells sorted from spleen or lymph node cells, collected before intestinal transplant. The sequence was obtained from a human donor who received an intestinal transplant. The chain's CDR3 is CASRPGTGNPYEQYF. DNA of the CDR3: TGTGCCAGCAGACCCGGGACAGGAAATCCCTACGAGCAGTACTTC.